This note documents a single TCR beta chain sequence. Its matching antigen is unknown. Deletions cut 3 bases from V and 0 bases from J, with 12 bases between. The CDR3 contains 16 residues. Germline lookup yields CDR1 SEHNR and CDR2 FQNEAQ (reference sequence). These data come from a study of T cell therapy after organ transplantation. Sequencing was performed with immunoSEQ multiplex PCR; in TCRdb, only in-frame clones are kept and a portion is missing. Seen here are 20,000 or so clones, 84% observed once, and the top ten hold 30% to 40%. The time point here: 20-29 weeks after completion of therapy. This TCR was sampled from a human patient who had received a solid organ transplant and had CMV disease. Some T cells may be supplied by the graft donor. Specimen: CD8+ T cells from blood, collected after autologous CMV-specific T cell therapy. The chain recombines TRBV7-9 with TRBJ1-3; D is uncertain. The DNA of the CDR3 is TGTGCCAGCAGCTTGAAGCCAGACGGCTCTGGAAACACCATATATTTT. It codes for CASSLKPDGSGNTIYF.